The clone carrying this TCR beta chain was detected a few times. This specimen comes from a study of T-cell memory formation after mild COVID-19. TCRdb called the 5' RACE reads again in MiXCR, with one record for every CDR3 protein. The sample comprises about 150,000 distinct CDR3 sequences, around 27% of which are singletons, and 24% rests with the top ten. V gave up 5 bases and J gave up 0 bases; unmatched junction bases: 16. CDR1 SEHNR and CDR2 FQNEAQ come from the germline V gene (reference sequence). The CDR3 has 20 amino acids. This TCR was recovered from an adult woman who had mild COVID-19 (a few samples of this study predate the infection). Cell type and time point are not known. The sequenced material came from PBMCs or a T cell subset sorted from them (not recorded which). V gene TRBV7-9 combines with J gene TRBJ2-6, with TRBD1 matching over 7 bases. Here the CDR3 reads CASSLSLAGGQSSGANVLTF. The CDR3 bases are TGTGCCAGCAGCCTCTCCCTGGCAGGGGGACAAAGCTCTGGGGCCAACGTCCTGACTTTC.